Shown below are 19 T cell receptor beta chains from a single sample sequenced in a study of OX40 agonist ivuxolimab in advanced cancers. The assay was immunoSEQ multiplex PCR, and TCRdb's table has in-frame clones only and misses some. Found here are about 36,000 clones, 65% to 80% of them singletons; the top ten hold approximately 10%. Sequenced material: CD4+ or CD8+ T cells sorted from blood, taken in a trial of the OX40 agonist ivuxolimab. The receptor source for this set is an adult with an advanced solid tumor such as melanoma, head and neck, liver or kidney cancer.

The rearrangement uses TRBV15 and TRBJ2-1, with a possible D match to TRBD2 (6 bases). Trimming stripped 5 bases from V and 9 bases from J, with 17 bases between. The CDR3 has 14 residues. Germline lookup yields CDR1 LNHNV and CDR2 YYDKDF (reference sequence). The CDR3 coding sequence is TGTGCCACCAGCCCCCGACTAGATCGGGGTGAGCAGTTCTTC. Its protein is CATSPRLDRGEQFF. The full variable domain, in which reference TRBV15 and TRBJ2-1 provide the parts outside the CDR3, is DAMVIQNPRYQVTQFGKPVTLSCSQTLNHNVMYWYQQKSSQAPKLLFHYYDKDFNNEADTPDNFQSRRPNTSFCFLDIRSPGLGDTAMYLCATSPRLDRGEQFFGPGTRLTVL.

This clone appeared once. The chain is built from TRBV2 and TRBJ1-5; D unresolved. Germline V CDR1 and CDR2: SNHLY, FYNNEI. The CDR3 totals 14 residues. The V end lost 5 bases, the J end lost 0 bases, and 8 bases lay between the germline ends. The CDR3 is CASSSRGSNQPQHF. The CDR3 nucleotides read TGTGCCAGCAGTTCACGGGGTAGCAATCAGCCCCAGCATTTT.

The chain employs TRBV2 and TRBJ2-1; 12 positions match TRBD2. Germline assignment: CDR1 SNHLY and CDR2 FYNNEI. CDR3 length equals 21 residues. V trimming: 2 bases; J trimming: 0 bases; junction bases outside the gene matches: 14. CDR3 bases: TGTGCCAGCAGTGAATTCTGGACTAGCGGGGTGATATTGAGCTCCTACAATGAGCAGTTCTTC. Protein: CASSEFWTSGVILSSYNEQFF.

In DNA, the CDR3 is TGTGCCAGCAGCGTAGACGGGGGCTCCTACGAGCAGTACTTC. Protein: CASSVDGGSYEQYF. V usage is TRBV9 and J usage is TRBJ2-5, with D maybe TRBD2 (6 bases). The last part of the DNA fits TRBJ2-7 better; the J call may be wrong. The CDR3 extends over 14 amino acids. CDR1 is SGDLS, CDR2 YYNGEE, per germline.

This clone showed up just a few times. This chain connects TRBV6-1 to TRBJ1-1, with D perhaps TRBD1 (6 bases). Germline CDR1 is MNHNS and CDR2 is SASEGT. Trimming left V 4 bases short and J 1 base short, with 7 bases between. This CDR3 spans 13 amino acids. This CDR3 is CASSVTGNTEAFF. The CDR3 DNA follows: TGTGCCAGCAGTGTGACAGGGAACACTGAAGCTTTCTTT.

The V gene is TRBV7-9, the J gene TRBJ1-4; TRBD1 might be the D (5 bases). Looked up from germline, CDR1 is SEHNR and CDR2 is FQNEAQ (reference sequence). The CDR3 sequence is 15 residues long. Deletions cut 5 bases from V and 6 bases from J, with 16 bases between. CDR3 residues: CASSPKGAEDEKLFF. The CDR3 DNA sequence: TGTGCCAGCAGCCCAAAAGGGGCTGAGGATGAAAAACTGTTTTTT.

V gene TRBV19 combines with J gene TRBJ2-2; 11 bases agree with TRBD2. Germline trimming cut 5 bases from V and 2 bases from J; bases unmatched to any gene: 13. Per the germline V gene, CDR1 is LNHDA and CDR2 is SQIVND (reference sequence). This CDR3 spans 19 amino acids. This chain's CDR3 is CASSVASGGQEFNTGELFF. CDR3 in DNA: TGTGCCAGTAGTGTCGCTAGCGGGGGGCAGGAATTCAACACCGGGGAGCTGTTTTTT.

The chain employs TRBV9 and TRBJ2-3; no definite D call. Trimming took 0 bases from V and 0 from J, leaving 17 bases between them. The CDR3 is 18 amino acids. Germline V gives CDR1 SGDLS, CDR2 YYNGEE. This CDR3 is CASSVDHQWQESTDTQYF. The DNA of the CDR3 is TGTGCCAGCAGCGTAGATCACCAATGGCAGGAGAGCACAGATACGCAGTATTTT. The full variable domain, completed using reference TRBV9 and TRBJ2-3, is DSGVTQTPKHLITATGQRVTLRCSPRSGDLSVYWYQQSLDQGLQFLIQYYNGEERAKGNILERFSAQQFPDLHSELNLSSLELGDSALYFCASSVDHQWQESTDTQYFGPGTRLTVL.

V usage is TRBV10-3 and J usage is TRBJ1-4; TRBD1 matches at 7 bases. Trimming at V came to 3 bases and at J to 5 bases, leaving 3 bases not matched to a gene. This CDR3 comprises 14 residues. CDR1 ENHRY and CDR2 SYGVKD come from the germline V gene. The CDR3 loop is CAISEGGKNEKLFF. In nucleotides, the CDR3 is TGTGCCATCAGTGAAGGGGGCAAAAATGAAAAACTGTTTTTT.

The CDR3 sequence is CASGVTSGHTADTQYF. The CDR3, as DNA: TGTGCTAGTGGTGTGACATCGGGACATACGGCAGATACGCAGTATTTT. The V and J genes are TRBV12-5 and TRBJ2-3; a weak D match, TRBD1 (6 bases). Looked up from germline, CDR1 is LGHNT and CDR2 is FRNRAP. The CDR3 loop spans 16 amino acids. V was clipped by 5 bases and J by 4 bases, with 19 bases between them.

The chain carries TRBV23-1 and TRBJ1-3; perhaps TRBD1 as D (5 bases). TRBV23-1 is identified as an open reading frame with a role that is uncertain. V gave up 2 bases and J gave up 0 bases, with 14 bases separating them. The CDR3 spans 17 residues. CDR3 sequence reads: CASSQRLGQDSGNTIYF. CDR3 nucleotides: TGCGCCAGCAGTCAACGACTTGGACAAGACTCTGGAAACACCATATATTTT.

This chain links TRBV2 with TRBJ1-1; 7 bases line up with TRBD1. CDR3 length: 15 amino acids. CDR1 is SNHLY, CDR2 FYNNEI, per germline. The trim removed 4 bases at V and 0 bases at J, leaving 5 bases unmatched. The CDR3 is CASSADRALNTEAFF. The CDR3 DNA follows: TGTGCCAGCAGTGCCGACAGGGCGTTGAACACTGAAGCTTTCTTT.

This clone was detected a few times. The V gene is TRBV29-1, the J gene TRBJ1-5; 9 positions match TRBD1. Germline V CDR1 and CDR2: SQVTM, ANQGSEA. The V and J ends lost 5 bases and 3 bases, in that order; junction bases with no gene match: 2. CDR3 length equals 13 residues. The CDR3 sequence: CSVWDRDNQPQHF. CDR3 nucleotides: TGCAGCGTTTGGGACAGGGACAATCAGCCCCAGCATTTT. The full variable domain, with the rest looked up from reference TRBV29-1 and TRBJ1-5, is SAVISQKPSRDICQRGTSLTIQCQVDSQVTMMFWYRQQPGQSLTLIATANQGSEATYESGFVIDKFPISRPNLTFSTLTVSNMSPEDSSIYLCSVWDRDNQPQHFGDGTRLSIL.

By proportion, this clone is medium-sized (0.01 to 0.1%). The rearrangement joins TRBV6-1 to TRBJ2-2; D gene unclear. This CDR3 comprises 13 residues. Trimming pared 4 bases from V and 4 bases from J, leaving 7 bases between. Germline values: CDR1 MNHNS, CDR2 SASEGT. The DNA of the CDR3 is TGTGCCAGCAGTGTACGGATCACCGGGGAGCTGTTTTTT. It translates to CASSVRITGELFF.

This clone was counted a few times. This chain uses TRBV20-1 with TRBJ1-1; no clear D gene. Germline loops: CDR1 DFQATT, CDR2 SNEGSKA (reference sequence). Trimming pared 3 bases from V and 3 bases from J, leaving 2 bases between. This CDR3 has 10 residues. CDR3 nucleotide sequence: TGCAGTGCTAGTCACACTGAAGCTTTCTTT. Residues: CSASHTEAFF.

This chain uses TRBV6-1 with TRBJ2-5; tentatively, D is TRBD1 (6 bases). Matching the DNA end better, TRBJ2-7 makes the J call doubtful. The CDR3 runs to 13 residues. Germline CDR1 MNHNS, CDR2 SASEGT. The CDR3: CASSGPTGYEQYF. CDR3 DNA: TGTGCCAGCAGTGGACCGACAGGCTACGAGCAGTACTTC.

The chain employs TRBV10-1 and TRBJ2-4, with TRBD2 matching 8 bases. Trimming cost V 3 bases and J 8 bases; bases outside gene matches: 6. The CDR3 has 14 residues. Per the germline V gene, CDR1 is WNHNN and CDR2 is SYGVQD (reference sequence). The CDR3 region is CASSDSGGVDIQYF. The CDR3 nucleotides read TGCGCCAGCAGTGACTCGGGGGGGGTCGACATTCAGTACTTC.

Only one count was recorded for this clone. The V gene is TRBV7-8, the J gene TRBJ1-1; 8 bases are a match to TRBD1. V lost 5 bases to trimming and J lost 5 bases; unmatched junction nucleotides: 4. Germline assignment: CDR1 SGHVS and CDR2 FQNEAQ. This CDR3 region has 13 residues. CDR3 DNA sequence: TGTGCCAGCAGCCGACAGGGGTGGACTGAAGCTTTCTTT. Its protein is CASSRQGWTEAFF.

The table lists this clone with a count of one. V and J are TRBV5-8 and TRBJ1-5, with D perhaps TRBD1 (6 bases). Trimming stripped 1 base from V and 9 bases from J, with 14 bases between. Germline V lookup: CDR1 SGHTS, CDR2 YDEGEE. The CDR3 has 14 residues. CDR3 protein: CASSLLTGVGPQHF. CDR3 nucleotide sequence: TGTGCCAGCAGCTTGTTGACAGGCGTCGGGCCCCAGCATTTT.